This section outlines one TCR beta chain sequence together with its context. Antigen: not known. CDR1 and CDR2 from the germline V gene are MNHEY and SVGAGI. V was trimmed by 2 bases and J by 2 bases, leaving 12 bases between them. The CDR3 is made up of 15 amino acids. The data derive from a study of cytotoxic CD8 clonotypes in ibrutinib-treated CLL. Study results and limitations: Patients with sustained remission and those progressing were sampled at differing times. Measured clonality at baseline was greater than in age-matched healthy donors and tracked with circulating CD8+ T-cell counts.

The data were produced by immunoSEQ multiplex PCR, yet TCRdb's version contains in-frame clones alone and is incomplete. The table includes 250,000 to 350,000 clones, approximately 76% detected once. The sample here was PBMCs, taken at disease progression, from a patient treated with ibrutinib. This chain uses TRBV6-5 with TRBJ1-2; TRBD1 might be the D (5 bases). The origin of this receptor is a human donor with chronic lymphocytic leukemia. CDR3 in amino acids: CASSYTRQPNYGYTF. The CDR3 coding sequence is TGTGCCAGCAGTTACACCAGACAGCCCAACTATGGCTACACCTTC.